A selection of T cell receptor beta chains follows, all from one sample in a study of blood T cells in healthy people across ages. TCRdb re-derived calls from the 5' RACE reads in MiXCR, one entry per CDR3 protein. The sample lists 700,000 or so distinct CDR3 sequences, around two fifths occurring once. The material sequenced was blood. The receptor set was obtained from an elderly man in good health. CDR3s include the opening cysteine and the closing phenylalanine or tryptophan. Fields, in order: D gene, clone size, J gene, V gene, CDR3 DNA, CDR3 protein. D genes are given only for firm matches. A row's size may be missing; if present it is once, few, many or a size class.

TRBD1	-	TRBJ1-2	TRBV6-2/TRBV6-3	TGTGCCAGCAGTTACCCGGGACAGGACATTAACTATGGCTACACCTTC	CASSYPGQDINYGYTF
-	-	TRBJ2-6	TRBV15	TGTGCCACCAGCAGAAGGGGAACTGGGGCCAACGTCCTGACTTTC	CATSRRGTGANVLTF
-	few	TRBJ2-5	TRBV6-5	TGTGCCAGCAGCCCTTCCCGACGGGAGACCCAGTACTTC	CASSPSRRETQYF
-	few	TRBJ2-5	TRBV14	TGTGCCAGCAGCCAAGATCCTTCTAGCAGGAGGTACTTC	CASSQDPSSRRYF
TRBD1	-	TRBJ1-5	TRBV6-2/TRBV6-3	TGTGCCGGCAGTCCAGGGACAGGGCGGCAGCCCCAGCATTTT	CAGSPGTGRQPQHF
-	few	TRBJ1-1	TRBV5-4	TGTGCCAGCAGCTTGGACTGGAGGGTCATGAACACTGAAGCTTTCTTT	CASSLDWRVMNTEAFF
TRBD1	few	TRBJ2-5	TRBV7-8	TGTGCCAGCAGCTTTATCAGGGGGCCTCAAGAGACCCAGTACTTC	CASSFIRGPQETQYF
-	few	TRBJ2-5	TRBV30	TGTGCCTGGAGTCAGGGATTTACGGAGACCCAGTACTTC	CAWSQGFTETQYF
TRBD1	-	TRBJ1-6	TRBV28	TGTGCCAGCAGTTTAGGGGGAGGGGGCCGTTATAATTCACCCCTCCACTTT	CASSLGGGGRYNSPLHF
-	few	TRBJ1-5	TRBV6-1	TGTGCCAGCAATCTTTTTGGTTCCAGCTGGGCCTTTCGAGGACAGCCCCAGCATTTT	CASNLFGSSWAFRGQPQHF
-	-	TRBJ2-4	TRBV20-1	TGCAGTGCTCCCTCCCAAGGGGATGTCAAAAACATTCAGTACTTC	CSAPSQGDVKNIQYF
-	few	TRBJ1-5	TRBV6-2/TRBV6-3	TGTGCCAGCCGGGATAGGAGCAATCAGCCCCAGCATTTT	CASRDRSNQPQHF
-	few	TRBJ2-3	TRBV5-1	TGCGCCAGCAGCTTCTTAGCCCCAGATACGCAGTATTTT	CASSFLAPDTQYF
TRBD2	few	TRBJ2-3	TRBV9	TGTGCCAGCAGCGTCATTAGCGGGGGGACGACAGATACGCAGTATTTT	CASSVISGGTTDTQYF
TRBD1	-	TRBJ2-4	TRBV11-1	TGTGCCAGCAGCGAGAGCGGGACAGGGTTCGCCAAAAACATTCAGTACTTC	CASSESGTGFAKNIQYF
-	-	TRBJ2-7	TRBV7-2	TGTGCCAGCAGCTTAGATATAGGGCGAGTCTACGAGCAGTACTTC	CASSLDIGRVYEQYF
TRBD1	-	TRBJ2-7	TRBV6-6	TGTGCCAGCGGGTTGGGGACAGGGGTCTCCTACGAGCAGTACTTC	CASGLGTGVSYEQYF
TRBD2	-	TRBJ2-3	TRBV27	TGTGCCAGCAGCAGAATCCTCATCAGCGGGGGAGGGCCGTCAGATACGCAGTATTTT	CASSRILISGGGPSDTQYF
-	-	TRBJ2-1	TRBV5-1	TGCGCCAGCAGCTTGGCCGGGGCAGGGTCCCACAATGAGCAGTTCTTC	CASSLAGAGSHNEQFF
-	few	TRBJ2-7	TRBV7-2	TGTGCCAGCAGCTTAGTCTTAGGGAGTCGGCGGCACGAGCAGTACTTC	CASSLVLGSRRHEQYF
-	-	TRBJ2-5	TRBV6-6	TGTACCAGCAGCAAAGGACAGGCGGGGATTCAAGAGACCCAGTACTTC	CTSSKGQAGIQETQYF
-	-	TRBJ2-1	TRBV25-1	TGTGCCACCGGGACTCCTATACACAATGAGCAGTTCTTC	CATGTPIHNEQFF
TRBD1	-	TRBJ2-4	TRBV28	TGTGCCACTAGTTCCGGGACAGGGATCGGTCGGGAGCAGTACTTC	CATSSGTGIGREQYF
-	-	TRBJ2-3	TRBV7-3	TGTGCCAGCAGCTTAACGCTTCTTAGCACAGATACGCAGTATTTT	CASSLTLLSTDTQYF
TRBD1	-	TRBJ2-1	TRBV6-6	TGTGCCAGCAGTCAGGGGGAATTTCTAAGGTCCAATGAGCAGTTCTTC	CASSQGEFLRSNEQFF
TRBD1	once	TRBJ2-5	TRBV12-3/TRBV12-4	TGTGCCAGCAGTGCTACAGGGGGCTTGGTCAATGAGCAGTACTTC	CASSATGGLVNEQYF
-	few	TRBJ2-1	TRBV29-1	TGCAGCGTCTTCGACACTTACAATGAGCAGTTCTTC	CSVFDTYNEQFF
TRBD1	few	TRBJ2-7	TRBV27	TGTGCCAGCTGTTCCGGGACAGCAAGCTCCTACGAGCAGTACTTC	CASCSGTASSYEQYF
-	-	TRBJ2-1	TRBV5-1	TGCGCCAGCAGCTTTGATCCAGGCCCCAATGAGCAGTTCTTC	CASSFDPGPNEQFF
-	-	TRBJ2-7	TRBV10-3	TGTGCCATCAGGGGCGGAGGTTCGGGCCGAGAGCAGTACTTC	CAIRGGGSGREQYF
TRBD1	few	TRBJ2-7	TRBV20-1	TGCAGTGCGGTTCCCCCAACCCGGACAGGCTCCTACGAGCAGTACTTC	CSAVPPTRTGSYEQYF